Below, 21 T cell receptor beta chains from the same sample are listed, as sequenced in a study of shared clonotypes between healthy human individuals. Generated by immunoSEQ multiplex PCR, the TCRdb table keeps only in-frame clones and is missing some. Here the sample spans about 960,000 clones, about 80% being singletons. Sequenced input: memory CD4+ T cells sorted from blood. The subset is: CD45RA-negative fraction. The receptors shown here come from a man between 18 and 35 years old in good health.

The V call is TRBV19, the J call TRBJ1-1, with D perhaps TRBD1 (6 bases). Trimming shortened V by 7 bases and J by 2 bases, and 14 bases separated the two germline ends. The CDR3 consists of 14 residues. Germline CDR1 is LNHDA and CDR2 is SQIVND (reference sequence). The CDR3 sequence: CASKTGAANTEAFF. As DNA, the CDR3 is TGTGCCAGTAAGACGGGGGCGGCTAACACTGAAGCTTTCTTT.

This clone was observed a handful of times. The chain is built from TRBV6-5 and TRBJ1-6; possible D gene TRBD1, 6 bases. This CDR3 is 15 amino acids long. The V gene's germline CDR1 is MNHEY and CDR2 SVGAGI. The V gene lost 5 bases and the J gene lost 10 bases, with 18 bases spanning the gap. The DNA for the CDR3 is TGTGCCAGCAGTAGGGGGGAGCCTAGGGGATCACCCCTCCACTTT. The encoded protein is CASSRGEPRGSPLHF.

The gene calls are TRBV30 and TRBJ2-6; 7 bases agree with TRBD2. V gave up 6 bases and J gave up 1 base; unmatched junction bases: 15. This CDR3 region has 18 residues. Looked up from germline, CDR1 is GTSNPN and CDR2 is SVGIG (reference sequence). The CDR3 DNA reads TGTGCCTGCCCCCGGGCGGGGTGGACTAGTTCTGGGGCCAACGTCCTGACTTTC. This encodes CACPRAGWTSSGANVLTF.

The chain couples TRBV19 to TRBJ1-5; perhaps TRBD1 as D (6 bases). The V end lost 3 bases, the J end lost 2 bases, and 8 bases lay between the germline ends. This CDR3 contains 14 residues. Germline values: CDR1 LNHDA, CDR2 SQIVND (reference sequence). CDR3 coding DNA: TGTGCCAGTAGTATTCGGACAGGCAATCAGCCCCAGCATTTT. It translates to CASSIRTGNQPQHF.

The rearrangement joins TRBV9 to TRBJ2-3; TRBD2 agrees at 7 bases. Trimming removed 3 bases from V and 0 bases from J; junction bases left unmatched: 10. This CDR3 contains 17 residues. CDR1 SGDLS and CDR2 YYNGEE come from the germline V gene. The CDR3 loop reads CASSALSGGTSTDTQYF. In nucleotides, the CDR3 is TGTGCCAGCAGCGCCCTGTCGGGGGGAACGAGCACAGATACGCAGTATTTT.

The chain combines TRBV30 with TRBJ2-2; maybe TRBD2 (6 bases). The ends were cut back, 2 bases at V and 3 bases at J, with 10 bases in the middle. This CDR3 spans 14 amino acids. CDR1 GTSNPN and CDR2 SVGIG come from the germline V gene (reference sequence). CDR3 sequence reads: CAWSSGDYTGELFF. The CDR3 DNA reads as TGTGCCTGGAGTTCGGGGGATTACACCGGGGAGCTGTTTTTT. The variable domain in full, completed from reference TRBV30 and TRBJ2-2, reads SQTIHQWPATLVQPVGSPLSLECTVEGTSNPNLYWYRQAAGRGLQLLFYSVGIGQISSEVPQNLSASRPQDRQFILSSKKLLLSDSGFYLCAWSSGDYTGELFFGEGSRLTVL.

This chain connects TRBV18 to TRBJ2-1; 9 bases align to TRBD2. The germline gives CDR1 KGHSH, CDR2 LQKENI. This CDR3 is 16 amino acids long. After removal of 0 bases from V and 8 bases from J, the junction contained 8 bases not matched to a gene. The CDR3 protein is CASSPPLRGGTDEQFF. The CDR3 DNA follows: TGTGCCAGCTCACCACCTTTGCGGGGGGGCACCGATGAGCAGTTCTTC.

This clone was seen a single time. The DNA for the CDR3 is TGTGCCAGCTCGGCTCCGGGTGGAGGTACGCAGTATTTT. This codes for CASSAPGGGTQYF. This chain uses TRBV6-5 with TRBJ2-3, with D possibly matching TRBD2 (5 bases). CDR3 size: 13 residues. The germline V gene has CDR1 MNHEY and CDR2 SVGAGI. The V gene lost 8 bases and the J gene lost 8 bases, with 17 bases spanning the gap.

The CDR3 protein is CACSRAMNTEAFF. The CDR3 region has the DNA TGTGCCTGCTCACGGGCCATGAACACTGAAGCTTTCTTT. The chain is built from TRBV6-5 and TRBJ1-1; D gene ambiguous. Germline CDR1 is MNHEY and CDR2 is SVGAGI. This CDR3 region has 13 residues. V lost 11 bases to trimming and J lost 0 bases, with 13 bases between them.

The chain employs TRBV7-8 and TRBJ1-5, with D tentatively TRBD1 (5 bases). Germline CDR1 SGHVS, CDR2 FQNEAQ. CDR3 length: 16 residues. The V gene lost 5 bases and the J gene lost 0 bases, with 14 bases spanning the gap. DNA for the CDR3: TGTGCCAGCAGCCCTCGGAGAGGGGATAGCAATCAGCCCCAGCATTTT. Its protein is CASSPRRGDSNQPQHF.

V gene TRBV2 combines with J gene TRBJ1-1, with D unclear. CDR1 SNHLY and CDR2 FYNNEI come from the germline V gene. V was pared by 2 bases and J by 6 bases, with 4 bases between. The CDR3 spans 11 residues. The CDR3: CASSESPEAFF. The CDR3 region has the DNA TGTGCCAGCAGTGAATCCCCTGAAGCTTTCTTT.

The chain carries TRBV18 and TRBJ2-3; D might be TRBD1 (6 bases). V was pared by 4 bases and J by 4 bases, with 15 bases between. The CDR3 has 15 residues. The germline gives CDR1 KGHSH, CDR2 LQKENI. CDR3 nucleotides: TGTGCCAGCTCACGGAACCCGGACAGTGCAGATACGCAGTATTTT. This encodes CASSRNPDSADTQYF. The full variable domain, completed using reference TRBV18 and TRBJ2-3, is NAGVMQNPRHLVRRRGQEARLRCSPMKGHSHVYWYRQLPEEGLKFMVYLQKENIIDESGMPKERFSAEFPKEGPSILRIQQVVRGDSAAYFCASSRNPDSADTQYFGPGTRLTVL.

The gene calls are TRBV28 and TRBJ2-2; TRBD1 matches 8 bases. Per the germline V gene, CDR1 is MDHEN and CDR2 is SYDVKM. The ends lost 6 bases at V and 4 bases at J; junction bases unmatched: 7. The CDR3 length is 15 residues. The CDR3 protein is CASRSAGGSTGELFF. The CDR3 DNA follows: TGTGCCAGCAGGTCGGCAGGGGGCAGCACCGGGGAGCTGTTTTTT.

V gene TRBV9 combines with J gene TRBJ2-7, with a possible D match to TRBD2 (6 bases). Trimming shortened V by 4 bases and J by 3 bases, and 17 bases separated the two germline ends. CDR1 SGDLS and CDR2 YYNGEE come from the germline V gene. The CDR3 length is 15 residues. In nucleotides, the CDR3 is TGTGCCAGCAGCCCGGGGGACGCAGCACACTACGAGCAGTACTTC. Its translation: CASSPGDAAHYEQYF.

This clone was observed a single time. The chain recombines TRBV19 with TRBJ2-3; 8 bases fit TRBD2. Germline CDR1 is LNHDA and CDR2 is SQIVND (reference sequence). Unmatched junction bases numbered 9, after V lost 4 bases and J lost 3 bases. The CDR3 sequence is 16 residues long. As DNA, the CDR3 is TGTGCCAGTAGTAGACAAGCGGGAGCAGTAACAGATACGCAGTATTTT. This translates into CASSRQAGAVTDTQYF.

Remarks on this clone: The same CDR3 arises from other DNA sequences in this sample as well. This chain links TRBV30 with TRBJ1-5; 9 bases are shared with TRBD1. This CDR3 contains 14 residues. Germline assignment: CDR1 GTSNPN and CDR2 SVGIG (reference sequence). With V trimmed by 3 bases and J by 3 bases, 3 bases remained unmatched. CDR3 protein: CAWRDRGSNQPQHF. In nucleotides, the CDR3 is TGTGCCTGGAGGGACAGGGGATCCAATCAGCCCCAGCATTTT.

This chain links TRBV18 with TRBJ2-5; 9 nucleotides match TRBD2. V gave up 2 bases and J gave up 2 bases; unmatched junction bases: 3. Germline lookup yields CDR1 KGHSH and CDR2 LQKENI. The CDR3 has 15 residues. This CDR3 reads CASSPMTSGQETQYF. The CDR3 nucleotides read TGTGCCAGCTCACCAATGACTAGCGGACAAGAGACCCAGTACTTC.

The chain has TRBV18 and TRBJ1-1; 8 positions agree with TRBD1. Germline loops: CDR1 KGHSH, CDR2 LQKENI. The CDR3 extends over 13 amino acids. V trimming: 6 bases; J trimming: 8 bases; junction bases outside the gene matches: 8. Here the CDR3 reads CASSSGGAVEAFF. CDR3 coding DNA: TGTGCCAGCTCCTCAGGGGGCGCGGTGGAAGCTTTCTTT.

On this clone itself: In the same sample, other DNA sequences code for this CDR3. The CDR3 loop reads CASSLQGVQETQYF. CDR3 sequence (DNA): TGCGCCAGCAGCTTGCAAGGGGTCCAAGAGACCCAGTACTTC. The chain couples TRBV5-1 to TRBJ2-5; a weak D match, TRBD1 (5 bases). Between the trimmed V and J ends, which lost 1 base and 1 base, there was a span of 8 bases. The CDR3 sequence is 14 residues long. Germline lookup yields CDR1 SGHRS and CDR2 YFSETQ.

J is TRBJ1-1 and V is TRBV19; D not resolved. V was clipped by 3 bases and J by 0 bases, with 14 bases between them. CDR1 LNHDA and CDR2 SQIVND come from the germline V gene (reference sequence). The CDR3 is 16 residues long. The DNA of the CDR3 is TGTGCCAGTAGTATGGGTATAGGGCGCGTGAACACTGAAGCTTTCTTT. Translating gives CASSMGIGRVNTEAFF.

Here the CDR3 DNA reads TGTGCCAGCAGGCTGCAGGGGTATCAGCCCCAGCATTTT. The encoded protein is CASRLQGYQPQHF. The chain employs TRBV2 and TRBJ1-5; the D gene is possibly TRBD1 (6 bases). V shed 6 bases and J shed 5 bases, with 11 bases lying between them. Looked up from germline, CDR1 is SNHLY and CDR2 is FYNNEI. The CDR3 length is 13 residues.